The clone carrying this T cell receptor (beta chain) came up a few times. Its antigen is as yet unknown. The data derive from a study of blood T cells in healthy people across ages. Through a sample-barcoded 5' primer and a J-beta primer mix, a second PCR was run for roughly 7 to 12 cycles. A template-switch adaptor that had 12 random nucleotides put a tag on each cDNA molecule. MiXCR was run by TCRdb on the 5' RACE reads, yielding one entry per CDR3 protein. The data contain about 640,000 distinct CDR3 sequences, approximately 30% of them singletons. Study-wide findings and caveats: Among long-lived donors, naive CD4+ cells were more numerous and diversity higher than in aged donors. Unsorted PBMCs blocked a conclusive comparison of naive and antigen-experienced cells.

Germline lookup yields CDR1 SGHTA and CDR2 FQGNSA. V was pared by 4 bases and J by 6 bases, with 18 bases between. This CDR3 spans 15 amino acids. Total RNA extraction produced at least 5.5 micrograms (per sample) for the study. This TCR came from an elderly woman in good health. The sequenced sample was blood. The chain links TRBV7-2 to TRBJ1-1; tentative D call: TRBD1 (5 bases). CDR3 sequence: CASSSVGQGGAEAFF. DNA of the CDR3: TGTGCCAGCAGCTCTGTGGGGCAGGGTGGCGCTGAAGCTTTCTTT.